The 20 T cell receptor beta chains below come from one sample, sequenced in a study of cytomegalovirus exposure and HLA in healthy donors. Here immunoSEQ multiplex PCR was the method, and the copy in TCRdb shows in-frame clones only, minus some. The sample yields some 150,000 clones, less than 90% seen once. The sequenced sample was PBMCs. These receptors all come from a man between 18 and 35 years old in good health and CMV-seropositive.

The chain links TRBV2 to TRBJ2-1; TRBD2 matches at 8 bases. This CDR3 is built from 16 residues. Germline values: CDR1 SNHLY, CDR2 FYNNEI. Trimming cost V 3 bases and J 5 bases; bases outside gene matches: 9. CDR3 protein: CASSDAPGLEDNEQFF. In nucleotides, the CDR3 is TGTGCCAGCAGTGATGCCCCGGGACTAGAAGACAATGAGCAGTTCTTC.

This chain connects TRBV25-1 to TRBJ1-2, with D perhaps TRBD1 (5 bases). V dropped 7 bases and J dropped 2 bases, with 14 bases sitting between them. Germline CDR1 MGHDK, CDR2 SYGVNS. This CDR3 has 14 amino acids. The CDR3 sequence: CASKGTGTNYGYTF. The DNA of the CDR3 is TGTGCCAGCAAAGGTACAGGAACAAACTATGGCTACACCTTC.

This chain uses TRBV5-1 with TRBJ1-1; 7 bases map to TRBD1. In germline, CDR1 is SGHRS, CDR2 YFSETQ. The junction had 16 bases not matched to a gene; V was cut back by 4 bases and J by 4 bases. The length of the CDR3 is 17 residues. The CDR3 DNA follows: TGCGCCAGCAGCCGTCTGACAGGGAGTAGGCGGGTCACTGAAGCTTTCTTT. Translating gives CASSRLTGSRRVTEAFF.

This clone has just one count. This chain joins TRBV11-2 and TRBJ2-7; 7 bases are shared with TRBD1. V dropped 8 bases and J dropped 9; count of bases not matched to a gene: 19. Germline V gene data show CDR1 as SGHAT and CDR2 as FQNNGV. This CDR3 region has 15 residues. DNA for the CDR3: TGTGCCAGCGCGAGAAAAAGAGGGGGCGCAGATGGGCAGTACTTC. This codes for CASARKRGGADGQYF.

The J gene is TRBJ2-7, the V gene TRBV7-2, with a possible D match to TRBD1 (6 bases). CDR3 length: 15 residues. Germline V gene lookup returns CDR1 SGHTA and CDR2 FQGNSA. V lost 3 bases to trimming and J lost 0 bases, with 12 bases between them. CDR3 sequence reads: CASSFSVDSSYEQYF. As DNA, the CDR3 is TGTGCCAGCAGCTTTAGCGTGGACAGCTCCTACGAGCAGTACTTC.

This clone was recorded only once. The CDR3 is CASSLFGGEHEQYF. The DNA of the CDR3 is TGTGCCAGCAGCTTATTTGGAGGGGAGCACGAGCAGTACTTC. V is TRBV5-6 and J is TRBJ2-7, with D tentatively TRBD2 (6 bases). Germline lookup yields CDR1 SGHDT and CDR2 YYEEEE. The CDR3 contains 14 residues. V was trimmed by 2 bases and J by 5 bases, leaving 14 bases between them.

The rearrangement links TRBV4-2 to TRBJ2-7; 8 nucleotides agree with TRBD2. Germline loops: CDR1 LGHNA, CDR2 YNFKEQ. The CDR3 has 17 amino acids. With 6 bases clipped from V and 4 bases from J, the junction kept 17 bases outside the gene matches. CDR3 amino acids: CASSPASRGLETYEQYF. The CDR3 DNA reads TGTGCCAGCAGTCCGGCTTCCCGGGGACTAGAAACATACGAGCAGTACTTC.

V and J are TRBV19 and TRBJ2-5, with 7 nucleotides matching TRBD1. The CDR3 is 14 amino acids. In germline, CDR1 is LNHDA, CDR2 SQIVND (reference sequence). The ends lost 7 bases at V and 5 bases at J; junction bases unmatched: 10. CDR3 in DNA: TGTGCCAGTAACAGACAGGGTCGGTGGGAGACCCAGTACTTC. Its translation is CASNRQGRWETQYF. Based on the CDR3 plus reference TRBV19 and TRBJ2-5, the full variable domain is DGGITQSPKYLFRKEGQNVTLSCEQNLNHDAMYWYRQDPGQGLRLIYYSQIVNDFQKGDIAEGYSVSREKKESFPLTVTSAQKNPTAFYLCASNRQGRWETQYFGPGTRLLVL.

Concerning this clone: A junction end diverges from the germline sequence, so it may reflect a read error. The rearrangement uses TRBV10-3 and TRBJ1-5; 7 bases are shared with TRBD1. The germline gives CDR1 ENHRY, CDR2 SYGVKD. The CDR3 spans 16 residues. This CDR3 reads CAIGEGGPLSNQPQHF. CDR3 bases: TGTGCCATCGGTGAAGGGGGCCCTCTTAGCAATCAGCCCCAGCATTTT.

J is TRBJ1-1 and V is TRBV2, with D maybe TRBD1 (6 bases). This CDR3 contains 16 residues. The germline V and J ends were trimmed by 0 bases and 1 base, with 12 bases remaining between them. Germline V lookup: CDR1 SNHLY, CDR2 FYNNEI. As DNA, the CDR3 is TGTGCCAGCAGTGAAGCGGCCGGACAGTGGAACACTGAAGCTTTCTTT. It encodes CASSEAAGQWNTEAFF.

The chain couples TRBV9 to TRBJ1-1, with D unresolved. The CDR3 consists of 16 residues. In germline, CDR1 is SGDLS, CDR2 YYNGEE. Between the trimmed V and J ends, which lost 3 bases and 0 bases, there was a span of 15 bases. The CDR3 reads CASSAEEGLVNTEAFF. CDR3 nucleotide sequence: TGTGCCAGCAGCGCCGAAGAAGGACTAGTGAACACTGAAGCTTTCTTT. Filled out from reference TRBV9 and TRBJ1-1, the complete variable domain reads DSGVTQTPKHLITATGQRVTLRCSPRSGDLSVYWYQQSLDQGLQFLIQYYNGEERAKGNILERFSAQQFPDLHSELNLSSLELGDSALYFCASSAEEGLVNTEAFFGQGTRLTVV.

The chain links TRBV6-5 to TRBJ1-1; possible D gene TRBD1, 6 bases. Deletions cut 4 bases from V and 4 bases from J, with 10 bases between. Germline CDR1 and CDR2: MNHEY and SVGAGI. The CDR3 spans 13 residues. The CDR3 loop is CASSSRGATEAFF. Here the CDR3 DNA reads TGTGCCAGCAGTTCCAGGGGCGCCACTGAAGCTTTCTTT.

This chain joins TRBV5-1 and TRBJ2-7, with D perhaps matching TRBD2 (5 bases). The CDR3 is 12 residues long. Trimming removed 0 bases from V and 6 bases from J, with 7 bases in between. Germline V lookup: CDR1 SGHRS, CDR2 YFSETQ. The CDR3 protein is CASSLAGIEQYF. In nucleotides, the CDR3 is TGCGCCAGCAGCTTGGCCGGGATCGAGCAGTACTTC. Based on the CDR3 plus reference TRBV5-1 and TRBJ2-7, the full variable domain is KAGVTQTPRYLIKTRGQQVTLSCSPISGHRSVSWYQQTPGQGLQFLFEYFSETQRNKGNFPGRFSGRQFSNSRSEMNVSTLELGDSALYLCASSLAGIEQYFGPGTRLTVT.

The rearrangement joins TRBV7-7 to TRBJ2-3, with 14 nucleotides matching TRBD2. Per the germline V gene, CDR1 is SSHAT and CDR2 is FNYEAQ (reference sequence). The length of the CDR3 is 16 residues. V gave up 1 base and J gave up 5 bases; unmatched junction bases: 2. CDR3 in DNA: TGTGCCAGCAGCTTAGGGGGACTAGCGGGAGAAGATACGCAGTATTTT. Translated, it gives CASSLGGLAGEDTQYF.

The genes are TRBV7-3 and TRBJ1-1; tentatively, D is TRBD1 (5 bases). Trimming cost V 2 bases and J 12 bases, with 16 bases left between them. In germline, CDR1 is SGHTA, CDR2 FQGTGA. CDR3 length: 13 amino acids. In DNA, the CDR3 is TGTGCCAGCAGCTTAGGCCAGGGAATGAAAACTTTCTTT. Its protein is CASSLGQGMKTFF.

This clone was found once. The chain couples TRBV6-8 to TRBJ2-2; 13 nucleotides match TRBD2. The germline CDR1 and CDR2 sequences are MNHGY and SAAAGT. The junction had 9 bases not matched to a gene; V was cut back by 6 bases and J by 5 bases. This CDR3 is built from 17 residues. The CDR3: CASRLGLAGARTGELFF. The CDR3 DNA follows: TGTGCCAGCAGATTAGGACTAGCGGGGGCCCGGACCGGGGAGCTGTTTTTT.

The chain links TRBV29-1 to TRBJ1-2; TRBD1 agrees at 10 bases. The V gene end was trimmed by 4 bases and the J gene end by 7 bases; junction bases not matched to a gene: 3. The length of the CDR3 is 12 residues. Germline-derived CDR1 and CDR2 are SQVTM and ANQGSEA. The CDR3 sequence is CSVARTGGGYTF. Here the CDR3 DNA reads TGCAGCGTTGCCCGGACAGGGGGTGGCTACACCTTC. Using reference TRBV29-1 and TRBJ1-2 for the parts outside the CDR3, the full variable domain is SAVISQKPSRDICQRGTSLTIQCQVDSQVTMMFWYRQQPGQSLTLIATANQGSEATYESGFVIDKFPISRPNLTFSTLTVSNMSPEDSSIYLCSVARTGGGYTFGSGTRLTVV.

Only one count was recorded for this clone. The chain couples TRBV6-5 to TRBJ1-2, with 11 bases matching TRBD1. The V gene end was trimmed by 6 bases and the J gene end by 4 bases; junction bases not matched to a gene: 7. The germline V gene encodes CDR1 MNHEY and CDR2 SVGAGI. The CDR3 covers 15 residues. Here the CDR3 reads CASSLGQGAIYGYTF. The DNA for the CDR3 is TGTGCCAGCAGCCTCGGACAGGGGGCGATCTATGGCTACACCTTC.

The CDR3 sequence is CASSPRTGYNEQFF. The CDR3 DNA follows: TGTGCCAGCTCACCCCGGACTGGGTACAATGAGCAGTTCTTC. V and J are TRBV18 and TRBJ2-1; D might be TRBD2 (5 bases). Trimming cost V 3 bases and J 4 bases, with 10 bases left between them. The CDR3 spans 14 residues. CDR1 and CDR2 (germline): KGHSH, LQKENI.

This clone was detected only once. V gene TRBV9 combines with J gene TRBJ1-1; weak D call: TRBD1 (5 bases). The CDR3 consists of 13 residues. The V and J ends lost 1 base and 4 bases respectively, with 8 bases between them. Germline CDR1 is SGDLS and CDR2 is YYNGEE. The CDR3 protein is CASSVLQVTEAFF. The CDR3 nucleotides are TGTGCCAGCAGCGTATTACAGGTCACTGAAGCTTTCTTT.